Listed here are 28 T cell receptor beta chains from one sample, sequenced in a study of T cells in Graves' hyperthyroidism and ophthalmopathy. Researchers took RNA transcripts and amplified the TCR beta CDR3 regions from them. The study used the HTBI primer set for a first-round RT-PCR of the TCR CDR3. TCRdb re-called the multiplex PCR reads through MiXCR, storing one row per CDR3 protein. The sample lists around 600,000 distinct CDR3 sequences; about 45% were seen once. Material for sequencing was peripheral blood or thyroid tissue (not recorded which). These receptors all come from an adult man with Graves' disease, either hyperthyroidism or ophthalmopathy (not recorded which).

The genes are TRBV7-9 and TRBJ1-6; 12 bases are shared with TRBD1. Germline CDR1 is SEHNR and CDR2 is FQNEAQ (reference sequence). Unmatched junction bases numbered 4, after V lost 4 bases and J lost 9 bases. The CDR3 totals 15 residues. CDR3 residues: CASSSWGQGASPLHF. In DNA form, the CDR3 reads TGTGCCAGCAGCTCGTGGGGACAGGGGGCTTCACCCCTCCACTTT.

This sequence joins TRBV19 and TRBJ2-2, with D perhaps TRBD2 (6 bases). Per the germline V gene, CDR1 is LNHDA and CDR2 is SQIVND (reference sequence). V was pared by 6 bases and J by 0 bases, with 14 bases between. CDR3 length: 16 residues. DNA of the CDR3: TGTGCCAGTAGCCTTCACGGCGGGGCGAACACCGGGGAGCTGTTTTTT. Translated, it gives CASSLHGGANTGELFF.

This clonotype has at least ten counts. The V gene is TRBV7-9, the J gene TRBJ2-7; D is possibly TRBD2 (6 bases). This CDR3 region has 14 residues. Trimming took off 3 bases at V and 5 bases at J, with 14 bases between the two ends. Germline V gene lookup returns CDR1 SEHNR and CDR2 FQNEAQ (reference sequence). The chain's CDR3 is CASSFWVEGNEQYF. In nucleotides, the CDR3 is TGTGCCAGCAGCTTCTGGGTGGAGGGCAACGAGCAGTACTTC.

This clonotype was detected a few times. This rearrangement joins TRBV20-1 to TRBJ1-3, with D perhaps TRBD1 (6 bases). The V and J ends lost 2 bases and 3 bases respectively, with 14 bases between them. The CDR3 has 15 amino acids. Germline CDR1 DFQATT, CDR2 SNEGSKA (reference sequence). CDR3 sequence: CSARSLQGNGNTIYF. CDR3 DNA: TGCAGTGCTAGATCCCTACAGGGTAATGGAAACACCATATATTTT.

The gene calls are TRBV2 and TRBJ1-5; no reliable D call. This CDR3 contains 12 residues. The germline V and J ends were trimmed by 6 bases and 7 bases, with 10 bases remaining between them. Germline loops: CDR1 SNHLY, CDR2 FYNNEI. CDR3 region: CASSQAGQPQHF. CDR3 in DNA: TGTGCCAGCAGCCAAGCGGGGCAGCCCCAGCATTTT.

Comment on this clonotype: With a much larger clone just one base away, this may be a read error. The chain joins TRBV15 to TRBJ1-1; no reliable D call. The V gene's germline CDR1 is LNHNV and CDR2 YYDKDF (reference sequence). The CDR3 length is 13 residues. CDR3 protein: CASSRVGSWWAFF. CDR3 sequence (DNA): TGTGCCAGCAGCAGAGTAGGCAGCTGGTGGGCTTTCTTT.

The CDR3 region is CASSLTIAKNIQYF. The DNA for the CDR3 is TGTGCCAGCAGCTTAACGATAGCCAAAAACATTCAGTACTTC. V gene TRBV7-8 combines with J gene TRBJ2-4; unclear D gene. The CDR3 is 14 amino acids. Germline loops: CDR1 SGHVS, CDR2 FQNEAQ. The V gene lost 2 bases and the J gene lost 0 bases, with 5 bases spanning the gap.

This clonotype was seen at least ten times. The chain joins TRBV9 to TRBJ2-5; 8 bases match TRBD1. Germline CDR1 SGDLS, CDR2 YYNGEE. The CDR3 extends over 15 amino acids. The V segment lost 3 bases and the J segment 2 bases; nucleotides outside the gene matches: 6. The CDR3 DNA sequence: TGTGCCAGCAGCGAAAGAAGGACAGGGCAAGAGACCCAGTACTTC. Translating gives CASSERRTGQETQYF. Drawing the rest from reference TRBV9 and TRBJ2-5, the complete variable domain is DSGVTQTPKHLITATGQRVTLRCSPRSGDLSVYWYQQSLDQGLQFLIQYYNGEERAKGNILERFSAQQFPDLHSELNLSSLELGDSALYFCASSERRTGQETQYFGPGTRLLVL.

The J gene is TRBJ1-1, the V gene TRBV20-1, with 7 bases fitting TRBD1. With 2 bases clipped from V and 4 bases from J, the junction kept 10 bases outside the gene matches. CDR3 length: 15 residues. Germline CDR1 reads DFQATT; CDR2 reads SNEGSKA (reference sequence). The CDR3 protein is CSARPPDRVITEAFF. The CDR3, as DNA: TGCAGTGCTAGACCACCCGACAGGGTTATCACTGAAGCTTTCTTT.

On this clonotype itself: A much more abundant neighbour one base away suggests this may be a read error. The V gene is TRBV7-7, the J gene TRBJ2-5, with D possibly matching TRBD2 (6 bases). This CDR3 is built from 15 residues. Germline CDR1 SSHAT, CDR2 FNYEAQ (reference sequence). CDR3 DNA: TGTGCTAGCAGCCTGCTCTGGGGGAGGCAAGAGACCCAGTACTTC. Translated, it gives CASSLLWGRQETQYF.

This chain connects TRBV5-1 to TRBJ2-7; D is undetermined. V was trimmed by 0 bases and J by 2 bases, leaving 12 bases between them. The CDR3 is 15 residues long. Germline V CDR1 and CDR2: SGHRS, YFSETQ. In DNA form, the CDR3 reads TGCGCCAGCAGCTTGGGACTTAAAAAAACCTACGAGCAGTACTTC. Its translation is CASSLGLKKTYEQYF. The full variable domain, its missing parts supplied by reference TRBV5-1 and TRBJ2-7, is KAGVTQTPRYLIKTRGQQVTLSCSPISGHRSVSWYQQTPGQGLQFLFEYFSETQRNKGNFPGRFSGRQFSNSRSEMNVSTLELGDSALYLCASSLGLKKTYEQYFGPGTRLTVT.

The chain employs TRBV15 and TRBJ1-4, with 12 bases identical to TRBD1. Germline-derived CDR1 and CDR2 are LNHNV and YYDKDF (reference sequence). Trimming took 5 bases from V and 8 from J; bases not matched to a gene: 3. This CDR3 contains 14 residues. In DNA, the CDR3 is TGTGCCACCAGCGACGGGACAGGGGGCGAAAAACTGTTTTTT. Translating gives CATSDGTGGEKLFF.

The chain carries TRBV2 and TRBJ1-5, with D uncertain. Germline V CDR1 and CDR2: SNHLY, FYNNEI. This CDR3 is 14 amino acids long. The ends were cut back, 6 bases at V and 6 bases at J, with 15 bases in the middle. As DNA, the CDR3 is TGTGCCAGCAGGGGATATTGGGAGAGTCAGCCCCAGCATTTT. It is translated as CASRGYWESQPQHF.

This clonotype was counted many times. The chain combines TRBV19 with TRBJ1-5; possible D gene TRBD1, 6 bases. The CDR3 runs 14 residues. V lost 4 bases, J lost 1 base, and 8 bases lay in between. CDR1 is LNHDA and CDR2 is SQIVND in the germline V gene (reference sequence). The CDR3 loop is CASSTDRSNQPQHF. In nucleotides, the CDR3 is TGTGCCAGTAGTACCGACAGGAGCAATCAGCCCCAGCATTTT.

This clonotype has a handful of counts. CDR3 DNA: TGTGCCAGCACCGTTAAGGGGTCAACTAATGAAAAACTGTTTTTT. This gives the protein CASTVKGSTNEKLFF. This chain uses TRBV2 with TRBJ1-4; D possibly corresponds to TRBD1 (5 bases). Germline CDR1 and CDR2: SNHLY and FYNNEI. Trimming stripped 7 bases from V and 0 bases from J, with 12 bases between. This CDR3 has 15 residues.

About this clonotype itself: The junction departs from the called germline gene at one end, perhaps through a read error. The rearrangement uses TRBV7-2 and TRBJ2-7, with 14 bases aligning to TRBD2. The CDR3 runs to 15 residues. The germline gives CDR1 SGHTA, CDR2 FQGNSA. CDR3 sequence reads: CANSLGTSGSVEQYF. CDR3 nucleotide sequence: TGTGCCAACAGCTTAGGGACTAGCGGGAGCGTCGAGCAGTACTTC.

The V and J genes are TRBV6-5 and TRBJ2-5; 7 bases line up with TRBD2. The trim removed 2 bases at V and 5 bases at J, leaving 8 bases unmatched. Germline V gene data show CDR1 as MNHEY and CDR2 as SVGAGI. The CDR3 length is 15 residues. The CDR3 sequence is CASSYQGVGGETQYF. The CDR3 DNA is TGTGCCAGCAGTTACCAAGGGGTGGGAGGGGAGACCCAGTACTTC.

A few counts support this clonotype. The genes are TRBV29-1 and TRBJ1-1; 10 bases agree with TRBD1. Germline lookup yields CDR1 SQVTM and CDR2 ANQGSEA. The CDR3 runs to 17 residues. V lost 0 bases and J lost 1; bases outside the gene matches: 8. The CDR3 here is CSVEDSRTGGPNTEAFF. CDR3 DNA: TGCAGCGTTGAAGATTCCCGGACAGGGGGACCGAACACTGAAGCTTTCTTT.

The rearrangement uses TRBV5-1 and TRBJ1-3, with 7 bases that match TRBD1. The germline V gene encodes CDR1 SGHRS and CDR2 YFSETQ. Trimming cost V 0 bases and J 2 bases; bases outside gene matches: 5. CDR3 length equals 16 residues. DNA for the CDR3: TGCGCCAGCAGCTTGGGGCCCGGGACAGCTGGAAACACCATATATTTT. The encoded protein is CASSLGPGTAGNTIYF.

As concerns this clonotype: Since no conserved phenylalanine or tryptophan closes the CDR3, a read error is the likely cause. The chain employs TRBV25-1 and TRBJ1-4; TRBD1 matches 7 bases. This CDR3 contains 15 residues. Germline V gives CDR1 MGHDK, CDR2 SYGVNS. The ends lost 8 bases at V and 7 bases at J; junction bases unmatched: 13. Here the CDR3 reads CASVDRDGGREKLFL. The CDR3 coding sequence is TGTGCCAGCGTAGACAGGGACGGGGGGCGTGAAAAACTGTTTCTT.

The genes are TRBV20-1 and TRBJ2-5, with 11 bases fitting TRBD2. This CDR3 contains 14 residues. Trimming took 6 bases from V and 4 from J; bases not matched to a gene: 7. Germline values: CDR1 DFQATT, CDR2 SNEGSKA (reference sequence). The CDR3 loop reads CSALRTSGLETQYF. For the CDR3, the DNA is TGCAGTGCCCTTCGGACTAGCGGGTTAGAGACCCAGTACTTC.

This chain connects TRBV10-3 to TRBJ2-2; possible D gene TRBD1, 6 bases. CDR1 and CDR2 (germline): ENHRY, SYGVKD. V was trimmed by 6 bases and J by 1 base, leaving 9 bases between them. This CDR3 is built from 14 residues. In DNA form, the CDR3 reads TGTGCCATCAGGGACAGTTTGAACACCGGGGAGCTGTTTTTT. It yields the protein CAIRDSLNTGELFF.

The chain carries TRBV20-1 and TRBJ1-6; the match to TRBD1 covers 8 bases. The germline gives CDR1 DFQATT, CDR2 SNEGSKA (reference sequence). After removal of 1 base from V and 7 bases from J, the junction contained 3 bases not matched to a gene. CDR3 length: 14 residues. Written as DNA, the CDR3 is TGCAGTGCTAGAGCGGGACAGGTGAATTCACCCCTCCACTTT. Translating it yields CSARAGQVNSPLHF.

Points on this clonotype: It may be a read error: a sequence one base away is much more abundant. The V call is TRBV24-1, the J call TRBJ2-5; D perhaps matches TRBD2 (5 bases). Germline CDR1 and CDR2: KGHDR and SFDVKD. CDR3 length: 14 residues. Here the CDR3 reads CATSGIGNQKTQYF. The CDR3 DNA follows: TGTGCCACCAGTGGTATCGGGAACCAAAAGACCCAGTACTTC.

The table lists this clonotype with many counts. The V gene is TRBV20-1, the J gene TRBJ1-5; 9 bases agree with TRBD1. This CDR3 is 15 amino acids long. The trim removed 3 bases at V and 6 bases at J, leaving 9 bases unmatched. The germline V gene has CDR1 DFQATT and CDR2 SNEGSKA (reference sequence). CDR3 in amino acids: CSASAGTGITQPQHF. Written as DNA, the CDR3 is TGCAGTGCTAGTGCCGGGACAGGGATTACTCAGCCCCAGCATTTT.

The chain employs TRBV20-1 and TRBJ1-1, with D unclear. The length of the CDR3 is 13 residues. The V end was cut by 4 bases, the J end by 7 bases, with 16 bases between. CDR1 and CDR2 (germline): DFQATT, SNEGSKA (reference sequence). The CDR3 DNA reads TGCAGTGCTAAGGACCCCCGCCCGGGTGAAGCTTTCTTT. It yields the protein CSAKDPRPGEAFF.

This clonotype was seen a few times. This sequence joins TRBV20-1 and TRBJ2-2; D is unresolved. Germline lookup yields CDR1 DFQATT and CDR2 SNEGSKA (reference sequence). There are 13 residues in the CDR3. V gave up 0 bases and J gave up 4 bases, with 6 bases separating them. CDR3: CSAREAGTGELFF. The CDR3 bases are TGCAGTGCTAGAGAGGCCGGCACCGGGGAGCTGTTTTTT.

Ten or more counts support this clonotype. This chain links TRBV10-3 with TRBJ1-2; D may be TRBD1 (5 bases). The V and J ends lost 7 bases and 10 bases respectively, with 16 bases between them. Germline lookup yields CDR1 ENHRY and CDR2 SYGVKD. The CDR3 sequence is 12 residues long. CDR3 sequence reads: CAIKGREIDYTF. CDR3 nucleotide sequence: TGTGCCATCAAAGGCAGGGAAATTGACTACACCTTC.